This T cell receptor beta chain came from a study of blood T cell repertoires in COVID-19 (dated by TCRdb to about 2020). About the full investigation: Samples from collaborators originated in the United States, Italy and Spain and spanned both the acute and convalescent phases of COVID-19. The prospective study material was composed of cDNA or gDNA derived from T cells, B-cell-depleted T cells, or PBMCs. Deeply sampled blood TCRbeta repertoires from subjects exposed to, actively infected with, or recovered from COVID-19 were included in the dataset. A freely available public database, intended as a resource for researchers studying the immune response to SARS-CoV-2, is where the repertoires were released. Samples came from the ongoing ImmuneRACE study (first 160 participants) plus 1,254 subjects from 6 global collaborators. A de-identified subject ID, COVID-19 status, age in years and sex were almost always included in the sample metadata. Where available, HLA class I and class II types were obtained from metadata supplied by the sample provider rather than from assay-based typing.

For this clone: Its antigen remains undetermined. No clone much larger than this one lies a single base away; base qualities are absent.

The CDR3 contains 18 residues, cysteine and phenylalanine counted. Here the CDR3 DNA is all that survives: 54 bases in frame from base 1. V and J are trimmed by 1 base and 1 base, and the gene matches miss 10 bases of the junction. Taken from the germline V gene, the CDR1 and CDR2 loops are MGHRA and YSYEKL. The immunoSEQ Assay, a bias-controlled multiplex PCR, was used to amplify TCRbeta CDR3 regions from genomic DNA. The authors processed their data as follows. The number of nucleated cells in each sample was estimated by amplification of reference gene primers within the assay. To quantify the absolute abundance of each unique TCRbeta CDR3 rearrangement, sequence reads were collapsed and filtered. For each sample, productive Simpson clonality was calculated by taking the square root of Simpson's diversity index across productive rearrangements. TCRdb retrieved this table from immuneACCESS and kept in-frame rearrangements only. Not all clones are present; in checked studies, unresolved V genes account for under half, and no reason is known for the remainder. That table gives V, J and clone size, and the DNA gave D and trimming. The sample contains 50,000 to 70,000 clones, roughly 86% of them found a single time. The ten largest clones add up to around 6.9% of the sample.

Whole blood was collected in K2EDTA tubes by collaborating institutions according to the institutions' own protocols. For TCRbeta analysis, collaborators shipped samples as frozen whole blood, isolated PBMCs, or DNA extracted from either of those sample types. Overall study results and their limits: The amount of clinical and demographic metadata varied by source and participant and was provided uncurated.

The chain is made from TRBV4-1 and TRBJ2-5, with 9 bases matching TRBD2. The TCR was taken from a man aged 55 to 70 with active or convalescent COVID-19. Material: peripheral blood. For the CDR3, the sequence is CASSQALAGTNFQETQYF. DNA sequence: TGCGCCAGCAGCCAAGCCCTAGCGGGGACCAACTTCCAAGAGACCCAGTACTTC.